Shown below are 13 T cell receptor beta chains from a single sample sequenced in a study of shared clonotypes between healthy human individuals (dated by TCRdb to 2020 to 2022). Receptor libraries were prepared by the immunoSEQ multiplex PCR assay. This is the immuneACCESS table as TCRdb keeps it, with only in-frame sequences that have V and J called. A part of the clones is gone; compared with another copy, unresolved V genes explain less than half, and the rest is unexplained. In this sample the table shows about 79,000 clones, roughly three fifths of which occur a single time. The top ten clonotypes cover over 50% of the sample. The specimen sequenced was memory CD8+ T cells sorted from blood. The cell subset or site label, read with the paper, signifies: CD45RO+ cells pooled with CCR7-negative TemRA cells. These receptors were collected from a man younger than 40 in good health.

This clone was seen more than once but under ten times. The chain employs TRBV15 and TRBJ1-5, with 8 bases lining up with TRBD1. V lost 0 bases, J lost 0 bases, and 7 bases stayed unmatched. CDR1 and CDR2 (germline): LNHNV, YYDKDF (reference sequence). The CDR3 totals 18 residues. The CDR3 DNA sequence: TGTGCCACCAGCAGAGATTTATGGGACAGGTCTAGCAATCAGCCCCAGCATTTT. This codes for CATSRDLWDRSSNQPQHF.

Concerning this clone itself: The sample has other DNA sequences that encode this CDR3 too. The chain links TRBV9 to TRBJ2-5, with D perhaps TRBD1 (5 bases). The V and J ends lost 4 bases and 5 bases respectively, with 12 bases between them. The CDR3 is 13 residues long. Per germline, CDR1 SGDLS and CDR2 YYNGEE. CDR3 residues: CASSQAPGETQYF. CDR3 nucleotides: TGTGCCAGCAGCCAGGCCCCAGGGGAGACCCAGTACTTC.

V is TRBV19 and J is TRBJ2-1, with D unclear. CDR3 size: 13 residues. Per germline, CDR1 LNHDA and CDR2 SQIVND (reference sequence). V lost 5 bases and J 4 bases, leaving 9 bases between the germline ends. The CDR3 loop reads CASSLAWYNEQFF. The CDR3 DNA reads as TGTGCCAGTAGTTTGGCCTGGTACAATGAGCAGTTCTTC.

The chain has TRBV27 and TRBJ2-7; D may correspond to TRBD1 or TRBD2 (5 bases each). The V and J ends lost 2 bases and 2 bases respectively, with 13 bases between them. The CDR3 has 15 residues. Germline-derived CDR1 and CDR2 are MNHEY and SMNVEV (reference sequence). The CDR3 DNA sequence: TGTGCCAGCAGTTTAGTGGGGATGGGGGCCTACGAGCAGTACTTC. Protein: CASSLVGMGAYEQYF.

The gene calls are TRBV6-5 and TRBJ1-1; D call uncertain. V lost 6 bases, J lost 1 base, and 9 bases lay in between. The CDR3 consists of 13 residues. CDR1 and CDR2 from the germline V gene are MNHEY and SVGAGI. The CDR3, as DNA: TGTGCCAGCAGCAGCAAGGAGAACACTGAAGCTTTCTTT. Amino acids: CASSSKENTEAFF.

The genes are TRBV6-1 and TRBJ1-5; maybe TRBD1 (5 bases). V lost 0 bases and J lost 2, with 5 bases in between. Per the germline V gene, CDR1 is MNHNS and CDR2 is SASEGT. The CDR3 extends over 14 amino acids. CDR3: CASSEAGGNQPQHF. CDR3 DNA: TGTGCCAGCAGTGAAGCAGGGGGCAATCAGCCCCAGCATTTT.

The CDR3 is CASSAQGAYEQYF. The CDR3, as DNA: TGTGCCAGCAGTGCACAGGGGGCCTACGAGCAGTACTTC. The rearrangement links TRBV6-5 to TRBJ2-7, with TRBD1 matching 8 bases. The CDR3 length is 13 residues. CDR1 MNHEY and CDR2 SVGAGI come from the germline V gene. Losses at the gene ends were 5 bases for V and 2 bases for J; bases not matched to a gene: 2.

This clone was detected ten times or more. The chain joins TRBV25-1 to TRBJ2-6, with 8 positions matching TRBD1. Per the germline V gene, CDR1 is MGHDK and CDR2 is SYGVNS. The CDR3 totals 17 residues. The V gene end was trimmed by 3 bases and the J gene end by 4 bases; junction bases not matched to a gene: 8. This chain's CDR3 is CASSDPGGALGANVLTF. CDR3 nucleotides: TGTGCCAGCAGTGATCCAGGGGGCGCGTTGGGGGCCAACGTCCTGACTTTC.

This sequence joins TRBV7-9 and TRBJ2-2; 8 bases are a match to TRBD1. V was pared by 1 base and J by 3 bases, with 7 bases of the junction left unmatched. The CDR3 sequence is 17 residues long. Per germline, CDR1 SEHNR and CDR2 FQNEAQ (reference sequence). The DNA for the CDR3 is TGTGCCAGCAGCTTAGGAAGGGACAGGACCTACACCGGGGAGCTGTTTTTT. Its translation is CASSLGRDRTYTGELFF.

This clone was picked up a small number of times. The chain has TRBV11-3 and TRBJ2-1; possible D gene TRBD2, 5 bases. Germline CDR1 and CDR2: SGHNT and YENEEA. This CDR3 contains 15 residues. V lost 0 bases and J 2 bases, leaving 8 bases between the germline ends. The CDR3: CASSLDGSTYNEQFF. Written as DNA, the CDR3 is TGTGCCAGCAGCTTAGATGGGAGTACCTACAATGAGCAGTTCTTC.

The chain combines TRBV6-1 with TRBJ2-3; D is unclear. This CDR3 has 16 amino acids. V shed 0 bases and J shed 2 bases, with 12 bases lying between them. Per the germline V gene, CDR1 is MNHNS and CDR2 is SASEGT. The CDR3 sequence: CASSEAKDGPTDTQYF. The CDR3 DNA is TGTGCCAGCAGTGAAGCTAAGGACGGGCCCACAGATACGCAGTATTTT.

The CDR3 coding sequence is TGTGCCAGCAGTTTATTAGAGGGGGGCGCTTACAATGAGCAGTTCTTC. It translates to CASSLLEGGAYNEQFF. V usage is TRBV28 and J usage is TRBJ2-1, with D possibly being TRBD1 or TRBD2 (6 bases each). The CDR3 extends over 16 amino acids. CDR1 is MDHEN, CDR2 SYDVKM, per germline. V dropped 1 base and J dropped 4 bases, with 14 bases sitting between them.

This chain uses TRBV6-1 with TRBJ2-3; 7 bases map to TRBD1. Germline CDR1 and CDR2: MNHNS and SASEGT. The CDR3 is 15 residues long. V lost 2 bases and J lost 2; bases outside the gene matches: 4. For the CDR3, the DNA is TGTGCCAGCAGTGAACTGACAGGGTTCACAGATACGCAGTATTTT. Translation gives CASSELTGFTDTQYF.